Included here is one T cell receptor (beta chain) sequence, with context. The antigen remains unidentified. Assay used: immunoSEQ multiplex PCR; TCRdb lists only in-frame clones, some missing. Here the sample spans around 70,000 clones, approximately 76% being singletons. CDR1 SGHRS and CDR2 YFSETQ come from the germline V gene. J lost 3 bases, V lost 0 bases, and 5 bases had no gene match. The CDR3 spans 16 residues. This sample was included in a study of radiotherapy plus CTLA-4 blockade in lung cancer. Study overall: Of all patients, under 20% responded objectively and 30% to 35% showed disease control.

General study findings and limits: In blood, tumor-derived TCR clones expanded after radiotherapy plus ipilimumab.

This sequence originates from a human donor with non-small cell lung cancer whose response to radiotherapy plus ipilimumab could not be evaluated. Some clones in this sample may be carry-over from other donors' samples. The sample consisted of peripheral blood, taken from a patient treated with radiotherapy plus ipilimumab. The rearrangement uses TRBV5-1 and TRBJ2-2; 7 positions agree with TRBD2. The CDR3 region is CASSLVAGFDTGELFF. The CDR3 bases are TGCGCCAGCAGCTTGGTAGCGGGCTTCGACACCGGGGAGCTGTTTTTT.